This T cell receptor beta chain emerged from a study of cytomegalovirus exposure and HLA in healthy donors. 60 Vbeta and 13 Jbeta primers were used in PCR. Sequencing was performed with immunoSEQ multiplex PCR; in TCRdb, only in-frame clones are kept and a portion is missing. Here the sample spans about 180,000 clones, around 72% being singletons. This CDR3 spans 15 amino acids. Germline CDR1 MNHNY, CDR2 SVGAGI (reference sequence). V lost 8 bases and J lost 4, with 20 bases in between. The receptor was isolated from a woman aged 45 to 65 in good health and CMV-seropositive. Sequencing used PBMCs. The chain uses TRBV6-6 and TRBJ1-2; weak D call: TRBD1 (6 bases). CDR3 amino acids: CASCSWGPQLYGYTF. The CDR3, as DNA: TGTGCCAGCTGCTCGTGGGGGCCCCAACTCTATGGCTACACCTTC.